This T cell receptor beta chain originates from a study of cytomegalovirus exposure and HLA in healthy donors. Findings of the study overall: It was reportedly the case that the classifier diagnosed cytomegalovirus status with high specificity and sensitivity. In a later analysis, across HLA loci, associated TCR counts were highest for DRB1, lowest for HLA-C.

Primers included in the PCR were 60 Vbeta and 13 Jbeta primers. Data came from immunoSEQ multiplex PCR; TCRdb stores just in-frame clones and leaves some out. The repertoire includes approximately 89,000 clones, 62% of them detected once, and 5.5% sits in the top ten. CDR3 length: 14 residues. In regard to this clone: Its antigen is not known.

The receptor comes from a woman aged 25 to 39 in good health and CMV-seropositive. The chain recombines TRBV12-2 with TRBJ1-2; no DNA check was done on the table's D call, TRBD1. TRBV12-2 is tagged as a pseudogene. Sequenced: PBMCs. The CDR3 region is CASRLVGRSIGYTF. In nucleotides, the CDR3 is TGTGCAAGTCGCTTAGTGGGCAGATCTATCGGCTACACCTTC.